One T cell receptor beta chain is described in this entry. Generated by immunoSEQ multiplex PCR, the TCRdb table keeps only in-frame clones and is missing some. In the table there are roughly 250,000 clones, approximately 79% of which are singletons. V gave up 2 bases and J gave up 8 bases; unmatched junction bases: 1. Looked up from germline, CDR1 is MDHEN and CDR2 is SYDVKM. This CDR3 has 14 amino acids. The data belong to a study of blood T cell repertoires in COVID-19. The genes are TRBV28 and TRBJ2-1; TRBD1 agrees at 12 bases. Sequencing was performed on peripheral blood. The receptor's source is a woman aged 35 to 49 with active or convalescent COVID-19. CDR3 protein: CASSLGTGGDEQFF. CDR3 nucleotide sequence: TGTGCCAGCAGTTTAGGGACAGGGGGCGATGAGCAGTTCTTC.